This record looks at one T cell receptor (beta chain) sequence and its context. These data come from a study of type 1 and type 2 diabetes patients. Diabetic patients met standard criteria for type 1 or type 2 diabetes. PCR was run on genomic DNA. Multiplex PCR with 30 forward and 13 reverse primers amplified the TCR beta CDR3. Using its own MiXCR run on the multiplex PCR reads, TCRdb lists one record per CDR3 protein. The sample contains fewer than 300,000 distinct CDR3 sequences, around 50% of which appear only once. The germline CDR1 and CDR2 sequences are LNHDA and SQIVND (reference sequence). V was pared by 8 bases and J by 5 bases, with 9 bases between. The length of the CDR3 is 12 residues.

Input material: peripheral blood mononuclear cells (PBMCs). This sequence was found in a man aged 18 to 30 with type 2 diabetes. The chain uses TRBV19 and TRBJ1-4, with D hard to call. The CDR3 nucleotides read TGTGCCAGTCGGCAGCCCAATGAAAAACTGTTTTTT. This gives the protein CASRQPNEKLFF.